These 11 T cell receptor beta chains originate from one sample sequenced in a study of shared clonotypes between healthy human individuals. The protocol was immunoSEQ multiplex PCR, while the TCRdb copy is restricted to in-frame clones and leaves out a portion. The sample lists some 2,000,000 clones; approximately 96% were seen once. The sample taken for sequencing was naive CD4+ T cells sorted from blood. Subset specified: CD45RA+ positively selected. These receptors all stem from a man between 18 and 29 years old in good health.

The chain has TRBV23-1 and TRBJ2-1, with TRBD1 matching over 8 bases. TRBV23-1 is an ORF, with its function uncertain. V gave up 0 bases and J gave up 4 bases; unmatched junction bases: 11. There are 18 residues in the CDR3. The CDR3 DNA reads TGCGCCAGCAGTCAATCAAGTAAGGACAGGGTTACTTACAATGAGCAGTTCTTC. This translates into CASSQSSKDRVTYNEQFF.

The V call is TRBV4-1, the J call TRBJ2-3; 10 bases match TRBD2. Germline V CDR1 and CDR2: MGHRA, YSYEKL. V trimming: 0 bases; J trimming: 5 bases; junction bases outside the gene matches: 8. This CDR3 is built from 17 residues. The CDR3 loop is CASSQDRGLAGEDTQYF. The CDR3 region has the DNA TGCGCCAGCAGCCAAGATCGAGGTCTAGCGGGAGAAGATACGCAGTATTTT.

This clone was found a few times. The chain combines TRBV4-1 with TRBJ2-1, with a possible D match to TRBD1 (5 bases). This CDR3 is built from 14 residues. Germline CDR1 is MGHRA and CDR2 is YSYEKL. Trimming removed 2 bases from V and 4 bases from J, with 9 bases in between. CDR3 coding DNA: TGCGCCAGCAGCCAAACTCAGGGTTACAATGAGCAGTTCTTC. It translates to CASSQTQGYNEQFF.

The CDR3 DNA reads TGTGCCAGCAGCTTTGGAGCGGTCCAAGAGACCCAGTACTTC. Translation: CASSFGAVQETQYF. This rearrangement joins TRBV7-8 to TRBJ2-5; D might be TRBD2 (5 bases). Between the trimmed V and J ends, which lost 3 bases and 1 base, there was a span of 9 bases. Germline V gene data show CDR1 as SGHVS and CDR2 as FQNEAQ. The CDR3 length is 14 residues.

Comments on this clone: It is unclear where the CDR3 begins or ends on the DNA, so no DNA is shown, and the CDR3 is as TCRdb lists it. CDR3 in amino acids: CASSLRAGRGYTF. The genes are TRBV14 and TRBJ1-2. The CDR3 is 13 amino acids in total, end residues counted. Germline V gene lookup returns CDR1 SGHDN and CDR2 FVKESK.

V usage is TRBV5-1 and J usage is TRBJ2-1; the match to TRBD1 covers 11 bases. Germline trimming cut 4 bases from V and 2 bases from J; bases unmatched to any gene: 8. Germline lookup yields CDR1 SGHRS and CDR2 YFSETQ. CDR3 length equals 17 residues. The chain's CDR3 is CASSPGGTGGTYNEQFF. For the CDR3, the DNA is TGCGCCAGCAGCCCGGGTGGGACAGGGGGAACCTACAATGAGCAGTTCTTC.

The CDR3 here is CASSQHGGHADEQYF. For the CDR3, the DNA is TGCGCCAGCAGCCAGCATGGGGGACACGCCGACGAGCAGTACTTC. The chain is built from TRBV5-1 and TRBJ2-7; possibly TRBD1 for D (6 bases). There are 15 residues in the CDR3. CDR1 and CDR2 from the germline V gene are SGHRS and YFSETQ. Trimming shortened V by 4 bases and J by 5 bases, and 19 bases separated the two germline ends. Using reference TRBV5-1 and TRBJ2-7 for the parts outside the CDR3, the full variable domain is KAGVTQTPRYLIKTRGQQVTLSCSPISGHRSVSWYQQTPGQGLQFLFEYFSETQRNKGNFPGRFSGRQFSNSRSEMNVSTLELGDSALYLCASSQHGGHADEQYFGPGTRLTVT.

This clone was seen a single time. The chain links TRBV28 to TRBJ2-3; TRBD2 agrees at 7 bases. Losses at the gene ends were 0 bases for V and 2 bases for J; bases not matched to a gene: 11. Germline V lookup: CDR1 MDHEN, CDR2 SYDVKM. The CDR3 extends over 18 amino acids. The CDR3 DNA is TGTGCCAGCAGTTTATGGACTTGGGGGGGTGAGGACACAGATACGCAGTATTTT. Translated: CASSLWTWGGEDTDTQYF.

J is TRBJ2-7 and V is TRBV5-1; tentative D call: TRBD2 (6 bases). Trimming shortened V by 6 bases and J by 6 bases, and 16 bases separated the two germline ends. The CDR3 has 13 residues. Per germline, CDR1 SGHRS and CDR2 YFSETQ. The CDR3 protein is CASNEPGGVEQYF. CDR3 DNA sequence: TGCGCCAGCAACGAACCCGGAGGGGTCGAGCAGTACTTC. The variable domain in full, with the rest retrieved from reference TRBV5-1 and TRBJ2-7, is KAGVTQTPRYLIKTRGQQVTLSCSPISGHRSVSWYQQTPGQGLQFLFEYFSETQRNKGNFPGRFSGRQFSNSRSEMNVSTLELGDSALYLCASNEPGGVEQYFGPGTRLTVT.

This rearrangement joins TRBV19 to TRBJ1-2, with 9 bases identical to TRBD1. With 6 bases clipped from V and 4 bases from J, the junction kept 6 bases outside the gene matches. Looked up from germline, CDR1 is LNHDA and CDR2 is SQIVND (reference sequence). This CDR3 spans 14 amino acids. This CDR3 is CASSRQGGTYGYTF. DNA of the CDR3: TGTGCCAGTAGCCGACAGGGGGGGACCTATGGCTACACCTTC. Complete variable domain (other parts from reference TRBV19 and TRBJ1-2): DGGITQSPKYLFRKEGQNVTLSCEQNLNHDAMYWYRQDPGQGLRLIYYSQIVNDFQKGDIAEGYSVSREKKESFPLTVTSAQKNPTAFYLCASSRQGGTYGYTFGSGTRLTVV.

V gene TRBV9 combines with J gene TRBJ2-7; D tentatively fits TRBD1 or TRBD2 (5 bases each). This CDR3 has 15 residues. Germline CDR1 is SGDLS and CDR2 is YYNGEE. The V gene lost 0 bases and the J gene lost 0 bases, with 10 bases spanning the gap. CDR3 residues: CASSVEWGSSYEQYF. The CDR3 coding sequence is TGTGCCAGCAGCGTAGAGTGGGGGAGCTCCTACGAGCAGTACTTC.